What follows is one T cell receptor (beta chain) and its context. The entry originates in a study of pediatric ulcerative colitis. One to two pinch biopsies were taken from the rectum during colonoscopy. Using immunoSEQ multiplex PCR, the repertoire was profiled, and TCRdb retains in-frame clones only, with some absent. The table lists tens of thousands of clones, over 70% of them singletons. The V end lost 5 bases, the J end lost 2 bases, and 10 bases lay between the germline ends. Looked up from germline, CDR1 is SGHAT and CDR2 is FQNNGV. The CDR3 covers 13 residues. Sequenced input: gut tissue. The chain carries TRBV11-2 and TRBJ2-7; D may be TRBD1 (6 bases). This TCR was recovered from a boy between 10 and 17 years old with severe ulcerative colitis. CDR3 amino acids: CASSKDRTYEQYF. The DNA for the CDR3 is TGTGCCAGCAGCAAGGACAGAACCTACGAGCAGTACTTC.